This is a list of T cell receptor beta chains from one sample in a study of blood T cell repertoires in COVID-19. The repertoire was sequenced with immunoSEQ multiplex PCR; TCRdb's copy has only in-frame clones and lacks some. Here the sample spans about 180,000 clones, 70% to 90% being singletons. The sequencing sample was made of peripheral blood. The receptors stem from a human donor with active or convalescent COVID-19. The donor label of this sample is uncertain. The CDR3 runs from the conserved cysteine through the conserved F or W. D genes are given only for firm matches.

CDR3aa,CDR3nt,v_gene,d_gene,j_gene
CASSQEIPSRTNTGELFF,TGCGCCAGCAGCCAAGAAATCCCCAGCAGGACAAACACCGGGGAGCTGTTTTTT,TRBV4-3,-,TRBJ2-2
CASSLKEGRASYEQYF,TGTGCCAGCTCACTGAAGGAGGGCAGGGCCTCCTACGAGCAGTACTTC,TRBV18,-,TRBJ2-7
CASSEQGLQETQYF,TGTGCCAGCAGTGAACAGGGTCTTCAAGAGACCCAGTACTTC,TRBV6-1,-,TRBJ2-5
CAWSLTGGAAEAFF,TGTGCCTGGAGTCTGACAGGGGGTGCCGCTGAAGCTTTCTTT,TRBV30,TRBD1,TRBJ1-1
CATSEGGRRAQPQHF,TGTGCCACCAGTGAGGGGGGGCGGAGAGCTCAGCCCCAGCATTTT,TRBV24-1,-,TRBJ1-5
CASSEGLSLGTQYF,TGTGCCAGCAGTGAAGGGCTTTCGCTTGGTACGCAGTATTTT,TRBV6-1,-,TRBJ2-3
CASSAQGADTQYF,TGTGCCAGCAGCGCCCAGGGTGCAGATACGCAGTATTTT,TRBV9,-,TRBJ2-3
CASRHGGNNQPQHF,TGTGCCAGCCGACATGGAGGGAATAATCAGCCCCAGCATTTT,TRBV27,-,TRBJ1-5
CASSPLAGGGEQFF,TGTGCCAGTAGTCCACTAGCGGGAGGGGGTGAGCAGTTCTTC,TRBV19,TRBD2,TRBJ2-1
CASSYTSGGQETQYF,TGCGCCAGCAGCTACACTAGCGGGGGCCAAGAGACCCAGTACTTC,TRBV5-1,TRBD2,TRBJ2-5